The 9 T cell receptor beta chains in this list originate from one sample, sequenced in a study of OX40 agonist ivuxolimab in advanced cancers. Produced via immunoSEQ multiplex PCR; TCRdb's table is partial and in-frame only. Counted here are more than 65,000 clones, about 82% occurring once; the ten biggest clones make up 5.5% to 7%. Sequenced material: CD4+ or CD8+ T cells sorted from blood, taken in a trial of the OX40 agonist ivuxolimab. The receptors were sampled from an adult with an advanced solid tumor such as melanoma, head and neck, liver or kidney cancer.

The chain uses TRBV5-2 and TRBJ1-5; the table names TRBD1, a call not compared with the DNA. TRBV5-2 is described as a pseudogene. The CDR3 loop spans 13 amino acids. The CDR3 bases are TGTGCCAGCAGCTTAGGGGATGGTCAGCCCCAGCATTTT. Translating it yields CASSLGDGQPQHF.

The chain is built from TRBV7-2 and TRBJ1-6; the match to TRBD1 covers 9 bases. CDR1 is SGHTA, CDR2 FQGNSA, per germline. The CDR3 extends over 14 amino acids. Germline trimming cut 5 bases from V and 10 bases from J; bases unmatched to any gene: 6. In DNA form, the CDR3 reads TGTGCCAGCAGCGCACAGGGGGCTGGGTCACCCCTCCACTTT. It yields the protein CASSAQGAGSPLHF.

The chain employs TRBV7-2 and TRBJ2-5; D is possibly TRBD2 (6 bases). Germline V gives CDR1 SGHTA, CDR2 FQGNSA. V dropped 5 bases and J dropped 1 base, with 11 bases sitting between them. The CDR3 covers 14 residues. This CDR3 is CASSPGGAQETQYF. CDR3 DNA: TGTGCCAGCAGCCCCGGCGGGGCCCAAGAGACCCAGTACTTC.

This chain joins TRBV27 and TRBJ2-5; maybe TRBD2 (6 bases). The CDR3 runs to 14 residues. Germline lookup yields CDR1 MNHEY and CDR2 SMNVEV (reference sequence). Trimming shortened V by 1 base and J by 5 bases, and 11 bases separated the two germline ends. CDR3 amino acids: CASSLWPSEETQYF. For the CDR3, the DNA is TGTGCCAGCAGTTTATGGCCTAGCGAGGAGACCCAGTACTTC.

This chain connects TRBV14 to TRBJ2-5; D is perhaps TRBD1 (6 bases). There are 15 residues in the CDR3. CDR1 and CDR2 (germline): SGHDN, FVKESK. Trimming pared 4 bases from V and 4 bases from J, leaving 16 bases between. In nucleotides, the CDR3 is TGTGCCAGCAGCCCCCTTGAAAGGACAGCAGAGACCCAGTACTTC. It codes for CASSPLERTAETQYF.

CDR3 bases: TGCGCCAGCAGCCAAGAGTCCTACGGTGAAGCTTTCTTT. Encoded protein: CASSQESYGEAFF. The rearrangement joins TRBV4-1 to TRBJ1-1; D is ambiguous. The CDR3 loop spans 13 amino acids. V lost 0 bases and J lost 7, with 9 bases in between. Germline-derived CDR1 and CDR2 are MGHRA and YSYEKL.

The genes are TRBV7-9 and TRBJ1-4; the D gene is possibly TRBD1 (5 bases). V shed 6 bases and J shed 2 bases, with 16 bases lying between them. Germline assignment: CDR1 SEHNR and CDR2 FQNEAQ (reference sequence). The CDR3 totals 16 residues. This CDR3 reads CASRPAARATNEKLFF. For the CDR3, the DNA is TGTGCCAGCAGACCAGCTGCCAGGGCTACTAATGAAAAACTGTTTTTT.

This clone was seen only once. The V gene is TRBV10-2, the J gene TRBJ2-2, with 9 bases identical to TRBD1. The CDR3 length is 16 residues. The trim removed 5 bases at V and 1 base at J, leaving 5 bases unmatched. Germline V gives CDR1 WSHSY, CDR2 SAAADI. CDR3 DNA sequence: TGCGCCAGCAGTCAAACGGACAGGGGGAACACCGGGGAGCTGTTTTTT. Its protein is CASSQTDRGNTGELFF.

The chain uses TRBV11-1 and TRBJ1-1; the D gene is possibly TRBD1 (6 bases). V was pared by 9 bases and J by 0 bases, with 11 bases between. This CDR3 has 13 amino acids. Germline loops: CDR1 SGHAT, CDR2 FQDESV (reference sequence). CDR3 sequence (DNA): TGTGCCAGTGGGACACCTTTGAACACTGAAGCTTTCTTT. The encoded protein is CASGTPLNTEAFF.